Only one count was recorded for the clone carrying this T cell receptor beta chain. The data were taken from a study of blood T cell repertoires in COVID-19. The wider study: Acute and convalescent COVID-19 samples came from the United States, Italy and Spain.

Original data processing: Reference gene primers were amplified, and this amplification served to estimate nucleated cell counts. TCRdb's copy holds only in-frame clones and misses some; the assay was immunoSEQ multiplex PCR. V, J and clone size derive from that table, while D and trimming were established from the DNA sequence. The data hold around 150,000 clones, with 70% to 80% observed a single time. This TCR was sampled from a man aged 55 to 70 who had recovered from COVID-19. Sequenced: peripheral blood.

This CDR3 is CAISAFGGRYEQYF. CDR3 nucleotide sequence: TGTGCCATCAGTGCCTTCGGCGGGAGATACGAGCAGTACTTC. This rearrangement joins TRBV10-3 to TRBJ2-7; 7 positions match TRBD2. Germline CDR1 and CDR2: ENHRY and SYGVKD. After removal of 4 bases from V and 4 bases from J, the junction contained 7 bases not matched to a gene. The CDR3 sequence is 14 residues long.